The 28 T cell receptor beta chains given below trace back to one sample, sequenced in a study of identical twins. TCRdb re-called the 5' RACE reads with MiXCR, one entry per CDR3 protein. The table includes 1.5 million to 2 million distinct CDR3 sequences, under 35% detected once. The sample was cord blood. These receptors came from a newborn girl in good health.

The rearrangement links TRBV27 to TRBJ2-6; D is unclear. The CDR3 length is 14 residues. CDR1 is MNHEY and CDR2 is SMNVEV in the germline V gene (reference sequence). V was shortened by 6 bases and J by 2 bases, with 8 bases between the two germline ends. The CDR3 region is CASRTLTGANVLTF. CDR3 coding DNA: TGTGCCAGCAGGACTTTAACTGGGGCCAACGTCCTGACTTTC.

The rearrangement joins TRBV3-1 to TRBJ1-1; unclear D gene. The CDR3 has 13 amino acids. The V end was cut by 3 bases, the J end by 4 bases, with 9 bases between. Per the germline V gene, CDR1 is LGHDT and CDR2 is YNNKEL (reference sequence). CDR3 amino acids: CASSQAPRTEAFF. CDR3 nucleotide sequence: TGTGCCAGCAGCCAGGCCCCCCGCACTGAAGCTTTCTTT.

This clonotype was seen a handful of times. The genes are TRBV2 and TRBJ2-3; 8 nucleotides match TRBD1. Germline loops: CDR1 SNHLY, CDR2 FYNNEI. The CDR3 is 15 amino acids. The trim removed 7 bases at V and 2 bases at J, leaving 8 bases unmatched. For the CDR3, the DNA is TGTGCCAGCACGGGACAGGTCAATGACACAGATACGCAGTATTTT. Its protein is CASTGQVNDTDTQYF.

The chain joins TRBV12-3 or TRBV12-4 to TRBJ1-6; possible D gene TRBD1, 6 bases. This CDR3 spans 14 amino acids. V lost 6 bases to trimming and J lost 5 bases, with 11 bases between them. The CDR3 DNA is TGTGCCAGCAGACGACCAGGGGATAATTCACCCCTCCACTTT. This codes for CASRRPGDNSPLHF.

The chain combines TRBV20-1 with TRBJ2-1; TRBD2 agrees at 8 bases. The length of the CDR3 is 17 residues. The junction had 10 bases not matched to a gene; V was cut back by 3 bases and J by 0 bases. The V gene's germline CDR1 is DFQATT and CDR2 SNEGSKA (reference sequence). DNA for the CDR3: TGCAGTGCTAGTCCCGGGACTAGTATGAGCTCCTACAATGAGCAGTTCTTC. It yields the protein CSASPGTSMSSYNEQFF.

This clonotype was observed a few times. This chain connects TRBV11-2 to TRBJ2-4; 15 nucleotides agree with TRBD2. CDR1 SGHAT and CDR2 FQNNGV come from the germline V gene. The length of the CDR3 is 20 residues. With 5 bases clipped from V and 3 bases from J, the junction kept 14 bases outside the gene matches. CDR3 in DNA: TGTGCCAGCAGCCCGACAGCGAGGACTAGCGGGAGGGCTGGCAAAAACATTCAGTACTTC. It specifies CASSPTARTSGRAGKNIQYF.

This clonotype showed up just a few times. CDR3 sequence: CASSPTGTTRDTQYF. The CDR3 coding sequence is TGTGCCAGCAGTCCCACCGGGACTACACGAGATACGCAGTATTTT. This chain links TRBV12-3 or TRBV12-4 with TRBJ2-3, with 7 positions matching TRBD2. Trimming took 5 bases from V and 5 from J; bases not matched to a gene: 10. The CDR3 runs 15 residues.

This rearrangement joins TRBV3-1 to TRBJ1-4; 7 bases fit TRBD1. The V gene's germline CDR1 is LGHDT and CDR2 YNNKEL (reference sequence). Trimming cost V 4 bases and J 6 bases; bases outside gene matches: 11. This CDR3 is 16 amino acids long. The CDR3 region has the DNA TGTGCCAGCAGCCCAACTTCGGGACAGCCGTATGAAAAACTGTTTTTT. This translates into CASSPTSGQPYEKLFF.

This clonotype was counted between two and nine times. The chain joins TRBV28 to TRBJ1-2; a possible D gene is TRBD1 (5 bases). Per the germline V gene, CDR1 is MDHEN and CDR2 is SYDVKM. V was shortened by 4 bases and J by 4 bases, with 19 bases between the two germline ends. The CDR3 sequence is 16 residues long. CDR3 sequence (DNA): TGTGCCAGCAGTTCCCCCGGGCAGGGCGTCGTCTATGGCTACACCTTC. Protein product: CASSSPGQGVVYGYTF.

The gene calls are TRBV6-1 and TRBJ2-3, with 7 bases fitting TRBD2. The ends lost 4 bases at V and 2 bases at J; junction bases unmatched: 3. The CDR3 extends over 14 amino acids. Germline values: CDR1 MNHNS, CDR2 SASEGT. The CDR3 DNA follows: TGTGCCAGCAGTGGGGGACTAACCACAGATACGCAGTATTTT. This translates into CASSGGLTTDTQYF.

The rearrangement links TRBV5-1 to TRBJ2-1; 10 nucleotides agree with TRBD2. The CDR3 loop spans 18 amino acids. Trimming removed 0 bases from V and 7 bases from J; junction bases left unmatched: 13. Germline values: CDR1 SGHRS, CDR2 YFSETQ. The CDR3 protein is CASSLGGLAGEKRNEQFF. The CDR3 nucleotides are TGCGCCAGCAGCTTGGGGGGGCTAGCGGGGGAAAAAAGGAATGAGCAGTTCTTC.

J is TRBJ1-6 and V is TRBV29-1; 8 bases line up with TRBD1. CDR3 size: 14 residues. V shed 6 bases, J shed 5 bases, and the junction held 6 bases outside the gene matches. Germline lookup yields CDR1 SQVTM and CDR2 ANQGSEA. The CDR3 DNA follows: TGCAGCGTCACCACAGGGGGGAATAATTCACCCCTCCACTTT. This codes for CSVTTGGNNSPLHF.

The J gene is TRBJ2-5, the V gene TRBV7-2; 13 nucleotides match TRBD2. CDR1 is SGHTA, CDR2 FQGNSA, per germline. Trimming at V came to 5 bases and at J to 5 bases, leaving 8 bases not matched to a gene. This CDR3 has 16 residues. The CDR3 coding sequence is TGTGCCAGCAGCCTTCGGACTAGCGGGAGCCCGGAGACCCAGTACTTC. Protein: CASSLRTSGSPETQYF.

This clonotype has only a few counts. The chain couples TRBV10-2 to TRBJ2-3, with 9 bases fitting TRBD2. Germline V lookup: CDR1 WSHSY, CDR2 SAAADI. This CDR3 contains 17 residues. With 5 bases clipped from V and 1 base from J, the junction kept 10 bases outside the gene matches. For the CDR3, the DNA is TGCGCCAGCAGTTCGTCTAGCGGGGTCGGAGGCACAGATACGCAGTATTTT. Its protein is CASSSSSGVGGTDTQYF.

The rearrangement links TRBV4-1 to TRBJ2-3, with 13 bases lining up with TRBD2. Trimming removed 4 bases from V and 1 base from J; junction bases left unmatched: 11. This CDR3 comprises 19 residues. CDR1 is MGHRA and CDR2 is YSYEKL in the germline V gene. CDR3 in DNA: TGCGCCAGCAGCCGCACCCGACTAGCGGGGGGCCCACGCACAGATACGCAGTATTTT. Amino acids: CASSRTRLAGGPRTDTQYF.

The chain couples TRBV20-1 to TRBJ2-7; no clear D. Trimming shortened V by 6 bases and J by 0 bases, and 15 bases separated the two germline ends. Germline CDR1 DFQATT, CDR2 SNEGSKA (reference sequence). The CDR3 consists of 14 residues. CDR3 nucleotides: TGCAGTGCCAACCCCGTTCCCAGCTCCTACGAGCAGTACTTC. Encoded protein: CSANPVPSSYEQYF.

V is TRBV10-3 and J is TRBJ1-1; no clear D. V gave up 6 bases and J gave up 0 bases, with 8 bases separating them. The CDR3 contains 13 residues. Germline V CDR1 and CDR2: ENHRY, SYGVKD. CDR3: CAIRQSLNTEAFF. The CDR3 nucleotides read TGTGCCATCAGACAGAGCTTGAACACTGAAGCTTTCTTT.

The rearrangement joins TRBV7-9 to TRBJ1-3; TRBD1 aligns across 10 bases. The CDR3 covers 17 residues. CDR1 and CDR2 from the germline V gene are SEHNR and FQNEAQ (reference sequence). V lost 2 bases and J lost 4; bases outside the gene matches: 8. CDR3 DNA: TGTGCCAGCAGCTTAATGAGACAGGGGGCGCGAGGAAACACCATATATTTT. Translated, it gives CASSLMRQGARGNTIYF.

This clonotype was counted once. CDR3 sequence (DNA): TGTGCCAGTACCGGGACAGGCGACTTTCATGAAAAACTGTTTTTT. Its translation is CASTGTGDFHEKLFF. The genes are TRBV19 and TRBJ1-4; 8 positions match TRBD1. CDR3 length equals 15 residues. V lost 7 bases, J lost 6 bases, and 10 bases stayed unmatched. Germline loops: CDR1 LNHDA, CDR2 SQIVND (reference sequence).

The J gene is TRBJ1-6, the V gene TRBV5-1; 7 bases are shared with TRBD1. This CDR3 is built from 16 residues. The J segment lost 2 bases and the V segment lost 1 base, leaving 3 bases of the junction unmatched. The germline V gene encodes CDR1 SGHRS and CDR2 YFSETQ. CDR3 in amino acids: CASSLTGEAYNSPLHF. The CDR3 nucleotides read TGCGCCAGCAGCTTGACAGGGGAGGCCTATAATTCACCCCTCCACTTT. Full variable domain (remainder filled in from reference TRBV5-1 and TRBJ1-6): KAGVTQTPRYLIKTRGQQVTLSCSPISGHRSVSWYQQTPGQGLQFLFEYFSETQRNKGNFPGRFSGRQFSNSRSEMNVSTLELGDSALYLCASSLTGEAYNSPLHFGNGTRLTVT.

This clonotype was found many times. CDR3 sequence (DNA): TGTGCCAGCAGTTTTACGGCAGGAAGACCCTCTGGGGCCAACGTCCTGACTTTC. It yields the protein CASSFTAGRPSGANVLTF. This chain connects TRBV6-5 to TRBJ2-6; D remains ambiguous. The CDR3 length is 18 residues. CDR1 is MNHEY, CDR2 SVGAGI, per germline. Trimming left V 4 bases short and J 0 bases short, with 16 bases between.

J is TRBJ2-7 and V is TRBV20-1, with TRBD1 matching 7 bases. The CDR3 totals 12 residues. Germline V gene lookup returns CDR1 DFQATT and CDR2 SNEGSKA (reference sequence). V dropped 6 bases and J dropped 4; count of bases not matched to a gene: 6. The CDR3 sequence is CSAPHRGYEQYF. CDR3 in DNA: TGCAGTGCCCCACACAGGGGATACGAGCAGTACTTC.

This rearrangement joins TRBV20-1 to TRBJ2-5; 13 nucleotides match TRBD2. The length of the CDR3 is 16 residues. Losses at the gene ends were 5 bases for V and 3 bases for J; bases not matched to a gene: 9. From germline, CDR1 is DFQATT and CDR2 SNEGSKA (reference sequence). The CDR3: CSAGGLAGAPKETQYF. DNA of the CDR3: TGCAGTGCTGGAGGACTAGCGGGGGCACCGAAAGAGACCCAGTACTTC.

The chain uses TRBV3-1 and TRBJ1-6; TRBD1 matches at 9 bases. The CDR3 is made up of 14 amino acids. The V gene end was trimmed by 3 bases and the J gene end by 10 bases; junction bases not matched to a gene: 4. CDR1 is LGHDT, CDR2 YNNKEL, per germline (reference sequence). The CDR3 region is CASSHYRGLSPLHF. CDR3 sequence (DNA): TGTGCCAGCAGCCACTACAGGGGGCTCTCACCCCTCCACTTT.

The V call is TRBV25-1, the J call TRBJ2-3; 12 nucleotides match TRBD2. CDR1 and CDR2 from the germline V gene are MGHDK and SYGVNS. The CDR3 sequence is 18 residues long. J lost 2 bases, V lost 1 base, and 7 bases had no gene match. The chain's CDR3 is CASSEWRLAGEFTDTQYF. DNA of the CDR3: TGTGCCAGCAGTGAATGGAGACTAGCGGGGGAATTCACAGATACGCAGTATTTT.

This clonotype was observed a few times. The J gene is TRBJ2-1, the V gene TRBV25-1, with D hard to call. The germline V gene encodes CDR1 MGHDK and CDR2 SYGVNS. Trimming cost V 4 bases and J 0 bases, with 10 bases left between them. The length of the CDR3 is 15 residues. CDR3 amino acids: CASSGVSSSYNEQFF. CDR3 in DNA: TGTGCCAGCAGTGGAGTGTCGAGCTCCTACAATGAGCAGTTCTTC. The full variable domain, its missing parts supplied by reference TRBV25-1 and TRBJ2-1, is EADIYQTPRYLVIGTGKKITLECSQTMGHDKMYWYQQDPGMELHLIHYSYGVNSTEKGDLSSESTVSRIRTEHFPLTLESARPSHTSQYLCASSGVSSSYNEQFFGPGTRLTVL.

This clonotype was counted only a few times. The rearrangement joins TRBV20-1 to TRBJ2-7; TRBD2 matches 7 bases. This CDR3 has 14 residues. Germline values: CDR1 DFQATT, CDR2 SNEGSKA (reference sequence). Germline trimming cut 1 base from V and 3 bases from J; bases unmatched to any gene: 6. CDR3 DNA sequence: TGCAGTGCTAGAGGGGGACTACTCCTCTACGAGCAGTACTTC. This translates into CSARGGLLLYEQYF.

A few counts support this clonotype. The chain combines TRBV14 with TRBJ2-3; perhaps TRBD2 as D (6 bases). V dropped 11 bases and J dropped 3 bases, with 18 bases sitting between them. Germline V gives CDR1 SGHDN, CDR2 FVKESK. This CDR3 region has 14 residues. CDR3 loop: CAVRTIPSTDTQYF. The CDR3 DNA reads TGTGCCGTTAGGACTATCCCCAGTACAGATACGCAGTATTTT.